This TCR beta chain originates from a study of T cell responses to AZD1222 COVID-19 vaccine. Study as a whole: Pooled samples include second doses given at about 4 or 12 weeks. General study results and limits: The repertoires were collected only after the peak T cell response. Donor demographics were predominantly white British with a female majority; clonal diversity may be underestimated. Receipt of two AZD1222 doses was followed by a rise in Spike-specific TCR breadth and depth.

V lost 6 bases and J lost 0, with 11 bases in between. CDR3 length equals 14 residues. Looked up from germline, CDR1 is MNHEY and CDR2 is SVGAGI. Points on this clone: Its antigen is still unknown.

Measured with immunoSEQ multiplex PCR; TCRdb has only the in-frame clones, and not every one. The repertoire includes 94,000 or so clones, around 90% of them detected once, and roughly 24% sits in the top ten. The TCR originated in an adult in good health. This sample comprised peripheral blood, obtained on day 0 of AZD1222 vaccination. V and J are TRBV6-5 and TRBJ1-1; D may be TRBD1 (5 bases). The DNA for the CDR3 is TGTGCCAGCAGAAGGGACTTCATGAACACTGAAGCTTTCTTT. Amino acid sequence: CASRRDFMNTEAFF.